This T cell receptor (beta chain) was obtained from a study of post-analysis software for immune sequencing data. V was trimmed by 5 bases and J by 0 bases, leaving 17 bases between them. The CDR3 runs 17 residues. With regard to this clonotype: What it binds is not known.

Prepared TCR beta cDNA libraries contained unique molecular identifiers. TCRdb called the PCR reads again in MiXCR, with one record for every CDR3 protein. The table includes 750,000 to 950,000 distinct CDR3 sequences, about half detected once. Whole-study results and caveats: Roughly five TRBV segments appeared more often in patients than in controls, and TRBV5-6, TRBV5-1 and TRBV20-1 were among these. Strong co-clustering by F measure linked samples that shared a preparation batch.

The clonotype was recovered from a girl between 5 and 17 years old with multiple sclerosis. This chain links TRBV12-3 or TRBV12-4 with TRBJ1-5; D call uncertain. Sample: blood. In DNA form, the CDR3 reads TGTGCCAGCAGTGGGGTGGGCGGTACTAATAGCAATCAGCCCCAGCATTTT. Protein: CASSGVGGTNSNQPQHF.